The 28 T cell receptor beta chains listed next were all sequenced from one sample in a study. MiXCR, applied by TCRdb to the 5' RACE reads, yields one record per CDR3 protein. The sample shows roughly 54,000 distinct CDR3 sequences, under 20% of them seen only once. Material for sequencing was naive CD4+ T cells sorted from blood. Stated subset: naive CD4+ T cells, CD4+CD45RA+CD25-. The receptors shown here come from a female donor with breast cancer.

The CDR3 nucleotides are TGTGCCAGCAGGCCAGGGGTCGTGGTAACTCGGGCTTTCTTT. This sequence encodes CASRPGVVVTRAFF. The V and J genes are TRBV12-3 or TRBV12-4 and TRBJ1-1, with D possibly being TRBD1 (6 bases). CDR3 length equals 14 residues. V dropped 6 bases and J dropped 11 bases, with 22 bases sitting between them.

CDR3 sequence reads: CAISESPNEQFF. The DNA of the CDR3 is TGTGCCATCAGTGAGTCCCCTAATGAGCAGTTCTTC. The rearrangement joins TRBV10-3 to TRBJ2-1; D not certain. From germline, CDR1 is ENHRY and CDR2 SYGVKD. This CDR3 contains 12 residues. Trimming took off 0 bases at V and 7 bases at J, with 4 bases between the two ends.

This clonotype was observed at least ten times. CDR3 in amino acids: CASSPSSYEQYF. CDR3 DNA: TGTGCCAGCAGTCCAAGCTCCTACGAGCAGTACTTC. The V call is TRBV7-2, the J call TRBJ2-7; the D is unclear. V gave up 6 bases and J gave up 0 bases, with 6 bases separating them. Germline V lookup: CDR1 SGHTA, CDR2 FQGNSA. This CDR3 region has 12 residues.

The V and J genes are TRBV5-1 and TRBJ1-1; D may be TRBD1 (6 bases). The CDR3 loop spans 14 amino acids. Trimming took 4 bases from V and 4 from J, leaving 14 bases between them. CDR1 is SGHRS, CDR2 YFSETQ, per germline. CDR3 residues: CASSPGAGATEAFF. Here the CDR3 DNA reads TGCGCCAGCAGCCCAGGGGCCGGGGCCACTGAAGCTTTCTTT.

Of note for this clonotype: This sequence may be a read error, since a much larger clone differs from it by one base. The rearrangement uses TRBV5-1 and TRBJ1-2; weak D call: TRBD1 (5 bases). This CDR3 has 11 residues. Germline CDR1 and CDR2: SGHRS and YFSETQ. This CDR3 is CASRDTYGSTF. CDR3 bases: TGCGCCAGCAGGGACACCTATGGCTCCACCTTC.

This clonotype came up a few times. This chain joins TRBV30 and TRBJ2-3; D ambiguous. CDR1 and CDR2 (germline): GTSNPN, SVGIG (reference sequence). The CDR3 is 13 residues long. V was shortened by 8 bases and J by 4 bases, with 16 bases between the two germline ends. CDR3 sequence: CAQSRSGADTQYF. The CDR3 DNA sequence: TGTGCCCAGTCCAGGTCAGGTGCAGATACGCAGTATTTT.

A note on this clonotype: A junction end diverges from the germline sequence, so it may reflect a read error. The chain recombines TRBV5-5 with TRBJ2-7, with D possibly TRBD2 on 6 matching bases. This CDR3 contains 13 residues. Germline CDR1 and CDR2: SGHKS and YYEKEE (reference sequence). The CDR3 sequence: CANSLGLFDEQYF. The DNA of the CDR3 is TGTGCCAACAGCTTGGGACTTTTCGACGAGCAGTACTTC.

This clonotype has a handful of counts. The chain has TRBV5-1 and TRBJ2-5, with D perhaps TRBD1 or TRBD2 (5 bases each). The V end was cut by 0 bases, the J end by 11 bases, with 14 bases between. Germline CDR1 and CDR2: SGHRS and YFSETQ. The CDR3 length is 13 residues. The CDR3 sequence: CASSLAVLGEQYF. In DNA form, the CDR3 reads TGCGCCAGCAGCTTGGCGGTTTTGGGGGAGCAGTACTTC.

This chain uses TRBV7-2 with TRBJ2-3, with D uncertain. The CDR3 extends over 15 amino acids. CDR1 and CDR2 (germline): SGHTA, FQGNSA. V lost 1 base, J lost 1 base, and 9 bases lay in between. The CDR3 spells CASSLEYQRTDTQYF. The CDR3, as DNA: TGTGCCAGCAGCTTAGAATATCAGCGCACAGATACGCAGTATTTT.

V usage is TRBV11-2 and J usage is TRBJ2-1; D is ambiguous. CDR1 is SGHAT, CDR2 FQNNGV, per germline. V dropped 5 bases and J dropped 0 bases, with 17 bases sitting between them. The length of the CDR3 is 17 residues. The DNA for the CDR3 is TGTGCCAGCAGCGTAGTGTTTACGCCCCCCTCCTACAATGAGCAGTTCTTC. It encodes CASSVVFTPPSYNEQFF.

This clonotype was counted a few times. The rearrangement joins TRBV7-9 to TRBJ2-5, with 8 bases aligning to TRBD1. Per the germline V gene, CDR1 is SEHNR and CDR2 is FQNEAQ (reference sequence). The CDR3 extends over 20 amino acids. Germline trimming cut 1 base from V and 5 bases from J; bases unmatched to any gene: 21. CDR3 sequence reads: CASSLGSLGRGRSAIETQYF. In DNA, the CDR3 is TGTGCCAGCAGCTTAGGATCTTTAGGCAGGGGGCGATCCGCGATCGAGACCCAGTACTTC.

CDR3 DNA sequence: TGCGCCAGCACCAAACAGGGGGACACTGAAGCTTTCTTT. Residues: CASTKQGDTEAFF. V usage is TRBV5-1 and J usage is TRBJ1-1; 8 nucleotides line up with TRBD1. Trimming cost V 6 bases and J 3 bases; bases outside gene matches: 4. CDR1 is SGHRS, CDR2 YFSETQ, per germline. The CDR3 spans 13 residues.

The chain recombines TRBV2 with TRBJ2-2, with D unresolved. The CDR3 is 14 amino acids. Germline CDR1 SNHLY, CDR2 FYNNEI. Between the trimmed V and J ends, which lost 7 bases and 1 base, there was a span of 10 bases. This CDR3 reads CASKLSGNTGELFF. For the CDR3, the DNA is TGTGCCAGCAAACTATCGGGGAACACCGGGGAGCTGTTTTTT.

This clonotype was counted ten times or more. The V gene is TRBV5-1, the J gene TRBJ2-5; TRBD2 agrees at 7 bases. V shed 4 bases and J 6 bases; nucleotides not matched to a gene: 15. The CDR3 has 16 amino acids. The V gene's germline CDR1 is SGHRS and CDR2 YFSETQ. In DNA form, the CDR3 reads TGCGCCAGCAGCGCGGAAGCGGGACCCAACGGAAAGACCCAGTACTTC. This gives the protein CASSAEAGPNGKTQYF.

The sample holds many counts of this clonotype. The rearrangement links TRBV4-3 to TRBJ2-6; D is ambiguous. The CDR3 has 15 amino acids. Trimming stripped 0 bases from V and 3 bases from J, with 6 bases between. The V gene's germline CDR1 is LGHNA and CDR2 YSLEER. The CDR3 DNA reads TGCGCCAGCAGCCAAGATTATGGTGGGGCCAACGTCCTGACTTTC. It encodes CASSQDYGGANVLTF.

In DNA, the CDR3 is TGCGCCAGCAGCTTGACTCTGCGACAGAGCACCCGATCTGGGGCCAACGTCCTGACTTTC. Translated, it gives CASSLTLRQSTRSGANVLTF. V and J are TRBV5-1 and TRBJ2-6, with D perhaps matching TRBD1 (5 bases). V dropped 1 base and J dropped 1 base, with 21 bases sitting between them. The germline V gene encodes CDR1 SGHRS and CDR2 YFSETQ. The CDR3 consists of 20 residues.

The CDR3 DNA follows: TGCGCCAGCGGCTCAGGGTCAACTAATGAAAAACTGTTTTTT. It specifies CASGSGSTNEKLFF. The chain employs TRBV10-2 and TRBJ1-4, with a tentative D call TRBD1 (5 bases). Trimming stripped 8 bases from V and 0 bases from J, with 10 bases between. Germline lookup yields CDR1 WSHSY and CDR2 SAAADI. The CDR3 sequence is 14 residues long.

To note about this clonotype: A read error may produce the germline difference seen at one junction end. This chain links TRBV5-1 with TRBJ2-3; the D call may be TRBD1 or TRBD2 (6 bases each). Germline-derived CDR1 and CDR2 are SGHRS and YFSETQ. This CDR3 region has 14 residues. The DNA for the CDR3 is TGCGCCAGCAGCCGCACGCGGGACACAGATACGCGGTATTTT. This translates into CASSRTRDTDTRYF.

As to this clonotype: One end of the junction does not line up with germline, which may come from a read error. The CDR3 nucleotides are TGTACCAGCAGCCAAGCCCGGACGTGGGGATTCACCGGGGAGCTGTTTTTT. It is translated as CTSSQARTWGFTGELFF. V usage is TRBV4-2 and J usage is TRBJ2-2; D gene ambiguous. CDR1 is LGHNA, CDR2 YNFKEQ, per germline. This CDR3 is 17 amino acids long.

The sample holds a few counts of this clonotype. The chain couples TRBV6-1 to TRBJ1-5, with 7 bases that match TRBD1. Unmatched junction bases numbered 2, after V lost 3 bases and J lost 6 bases. From germline, CDR1 is MNHNS and CDR2 SASEGT. The CDR3 covers 13 residues. The CDR3 spells CASSDHRGQPQHF. The DNA of the CDR3 is TGTGCCAGCAGTGATCACAGGGGTCAGCCCCAGCATTTT.

This clonotype was observed a handful of times. The chain links TRBV5-1 to TRBJ2-1; 7 bases fit TRBD2. This CDR3 comprises 13 residues. Looked up from germline, CDR1 is SGHRS and CDR2 is YFSETQ. With V trimmed by 4 bases and J by 9 bases, 7 bases remained unmatched. CDR3 in amino acids: CASSAQTSTEQFF. The CDR3 nucleotides are TGCGCCAGCAGCGCCCAGACTAGCACTGAGCAGTTCTTC. Variable domain in full (rest from reference TRBV5-1 and TRBJ2-1): KAGVTQTPRYLIKTRGQQVTLSCSPISGHRSVSWYQQTPGQGLQFLFEYFSETQRNKGNFPGRFSGRQFSNSRSEMNVSTLELGDSALYLCASSAQTSTEQFFGPGTRLTVL.

A word on this clonotype: A much bigger clone sits one base away, suggesting this may be a read error. The genes are TRBV7-9 and TRBJ2-5; D possibly matches TRBD1 or TRBD2 (5 bases each). CDR3 size: 13 residues. Between the trimmed V and J ends, which lost 5 bases and 5 bases, there was a span of 12 bases. Per the germline V gene, CDR1 is SEHNR and CDR2 is FQNEAQ (reference sequence). CDR3 coding DNA: TGTGCCAGCAGCGTAGAGGGGCCCGAGACCCAGTACTTC. This codes for CASSVEGPETQYF.

J is TRBJ1-5 and V is TRBV4-1, with 8 nucleotides matching TRBD1. Germline-derived CDR1 and CDR2 are MGHRA and YSYEKL. V was pared by 4 bases and J by 6 bases, with 14 bases of the junction left unmatched. This CDR3 is 17 amino acids long. CDR3 loop: CASSPRLDRDWFQPQHF. The CDR3 bases are TGCGCCAGCAGCCCGAGATTGGACAGGGATTGGTTTCAGCCCCAGCATTTT.

This clonotype has only a few counts. The chain employs TRBV11-3 and TRBJ2-7, with 8 bases lining up with TRBD1. The V gene end was trimmed by 7 bases and the J gene end by 5 bases; junction bases not matched to a gene: 7. The germline CDR1 and CDR2 sequences are SGHNT and YENEEA. The CDR3 totals 13 residues. The CDR3 loop is CASKGQGANEQYF. CDR3 sequence (DNA): TGTGCCAGCAAGGGTCAGGGGGCGAACGAGCAGTACTTC.

This clonotype was observed a handful of times. J is TRBJ1-1 and V is TRBV7-9; 9 bases are shared with TRBD1. With V trimmed by 5 bases and J by 0 bases, 10 bases remained unmatched. Germline V gene lookup returns CDR1 SEHNR and CDR2 FQNEAQ (reference sequence). CDR3 length: 17 amino acids. The CDR3 reads CASSRDRVVSMNTEAFF. As DNA, the CDR3 is TGTGCCAGCAGCCGGGACAGGGTTGTCTCGATGAACACTGAAGCTTTCTTT.

V is TRBV11-1 and J is TRBJ2-5; maybe TRBD2 (5 bases). Looked up from germline, CDR1 is SGHAT and CDR2 is FQDESV (reference sequence). V was trimmed by 10 bases and J by 2 bases, leaving 14 bases between them. The CDR3 has 13 residues. The CDR3 region is CATREGWQETQYF. The CDR3 DNA reads TGTGCCACCCGAGAGGGCTGGCAAGAGACCCAGTACTTC.

This clonotype was detected only a few times. The chain uses TRBV18 and TRBJ2-3, with D possibly matching TRBD1 (6 bases). The length of the CDR3 is 15 residues. Trimming removed 6 bases at V and 3 bases at J, with 16 bases between. CDR1 and CDR2 from the germline V gene are KGHSH and LQKENI. The CDR3 loop is CASSSTGGRTDTQYF. In DNA, the CDR3 is TGTGCCAGCTCCTCGACAGGCGGAAGGACAGATACGCAGTATTTT.

This clonotype turned up a few times. The V gene is TRBV5-1, the J gene TRBJ2-7, with TRBD1 matching 11 bases. The J segment lost 5 bases and the V segment lost 4 bases, leaving 2 bases of the junction unmatched. The CDR3 is 13 residues long. Germline V CDR1 and CDR2: SGHRS, YFSETQ. The CDR3 reads CASSEGQGDEQYF. In DNA, the CDR3 is TGCGCCAGCAGCGAGGGACAGGGGGACGAGCAGTACTTC.